The present T cell receptor beta chain was sequenced within a study of T cell changes during pregnancy in multiple sclerosis. Sequencing used immunoSEQ multiplex PCR; TCRdb keeps in-frame clones, though not all of them. The sample holds approximately 70,000 clones, 80% to 95% seen once. The germline V gene has CDR1 SGHVS and CDR2 FQNEAQ. V was shortened by 5 bases and J by 3 bases, with 13 bases between the two germline ends. The CDR3 covers 15 residues. The sample consisted of CD4+ T cells from peripheral blood mononuclear cells, taken before pregnancy. The TCR sequence derives from a female donor with multiple sclerosis, enrolled in a pregnancy study. The chain couples TRBV7-8 to TRBJ2-2, with D maybe TRBD1 (6 bases). Here the CDR3 DNA reads TGTGCCAGCAGCCGACGTGGGGGCGACACCGGGGAGCTGTTTTTT. Protein sequence: CASSRRGGDTGELFF.